This is a list of T cell receptor beta chains from one sample in a study of shared clonotypes between healthy human individuals. Profiled with immunoSEQ multiplex PCR; TCRdb holds only in-frame clones, not every one. The data show around 700,000 clones, around 73% seen once. Material for sequencing was memory CD4+ T cells sorted from blood. These TCRs come from a woman aged 25 to 39 in good health. CDR3s leave out the opening cysteine and the closing phenylalanine or tryptophan.

V	J	CDR3
TRBV28	TRBJ2-1	ASKDRRYNEQF
TRBV5-1	TRBJ2-2	ASSSGLVGELF
TRBV28	TRBJ1-5	ASGYQPQH
TRBV5-1	TRBJ2-3	ASSPHLAGDFSDTQY
TRBV5-1	TRBJ2-3	ASSLSTSGRFRTDTQY
TRBV14	TRBJ2-7	ASSRASVKAAEQY
TRBV28	TRBJ1-4	ASSTSTDEKLF
TRBV7-2	TRBJ2-6	ASSLGGSGANVLT
TRBV7-9	TRBJ2-5	ASSRWTSEEETQY
TRBV28	TRBJ2-1	ASRSDRVENNEQF
TRBV6-5	TRBJ2-1	ASSYHPGEQF
TRBV30	TRBJ2-7	AHSSGGWYEQY
TRBV19	TRBJ2-7	ASSIQAADYEQY
TRBV11-2	TRBJ2-5	ASSLGPGAEETQY
TRBV27	TRBJ2-7	ASSLSGGGRPYEQY
TRBV6-1	TRBJ2-7	ASIDREAYEQY
TRBV10-3	TRBJ1-1	AIRGSQNTEAF
TRBV5-1	TRBJ2-5	ASSSNPETQY
TRBV10-3	TRBJ2-7	AIRTGTSGYEQY
TRBV28	TRBJ1-5	ASSFRNNQPQH
TRBV19	TRBJ2-7	ASSPRGLAAYEQY
TRBV25-1	TRBJ2-3	ASRVAGGTYPDTQY
TRBV4-2	TRBJ1-2	ASSQDYHGYT
TRBV19	TRBJ2-1	ASSFTSGRDNEQF
TRBV4-2	TRBJ2-3	ASSQADSTDTQY
TRBV2	TRBJ1-4	ASSDLGGKLF
TRBV28	TRBJ1-2	ASSLSNYGYT
TRBV19	TRBJ1-1	ASSIVLGTGRRTGKAF
TRBV5-4	TRBJ1-1	ASSTAQGANTEAF
TRBV19	TRBJ1-1	ASSRVKSEAF
TRBV28	TRBJ2-3	ASSAGARGTQY
TRBV14	TRBJ2-7	ASGRTPYEQY
TRBV19	TRBJ2-1	ASSPTHDNEQF
TRBV28	TRBJ1-5	ASSPNWAQH
TRBV11-2	TRBJ2-5	ASSPSHRGQETQY
TRBV6-6	TRBJ2-3	ASTSQGLPTDTQY
TRBV10-2	TRBJ1-3	ASSEDRASGNTIY
TRBV28	TRBJ1-5	ASTSLYQPQH
TRBV2	TRBJ1-5	ASKRELAQPQH
TRBV30	TRBJ1-1	ACQTAMNTEAF
TRBV15	TRBJ1-4	ASQHSTNEKLF
TRBV5-8	TRBJ1-3	ASSVDRSGNTIY
TRBV28	TRBJ1-3	ASSSRLARRNTIY
TRBV10-2	TRBJ2-1	ASREAYNEQF
TRBV2	TRBJ2-7	ASRNRGASPPYEQY
TRBV28	TRBJ2-7	ASSPSGRTYEQY
TRBV25-1	TRBJ1-1	ASSADRGYTEAF
TRBV5-8	TRBJ2-3	ASSLSRTGGLDTQY
TRBV10-3	TRBJ2-7	AISEAPRDRAYEQY
TRBV12-5	TRBJ1-2	ASGDRPDDDYT
TRBV7-3	TRBJ2-3	ASSPGSRGDTQY
TRBV29-1	TRBJ1-2	SVVPGGGGHGYT
TRBV7-2	TRBJ2-7	ASGTAGVVYEQY